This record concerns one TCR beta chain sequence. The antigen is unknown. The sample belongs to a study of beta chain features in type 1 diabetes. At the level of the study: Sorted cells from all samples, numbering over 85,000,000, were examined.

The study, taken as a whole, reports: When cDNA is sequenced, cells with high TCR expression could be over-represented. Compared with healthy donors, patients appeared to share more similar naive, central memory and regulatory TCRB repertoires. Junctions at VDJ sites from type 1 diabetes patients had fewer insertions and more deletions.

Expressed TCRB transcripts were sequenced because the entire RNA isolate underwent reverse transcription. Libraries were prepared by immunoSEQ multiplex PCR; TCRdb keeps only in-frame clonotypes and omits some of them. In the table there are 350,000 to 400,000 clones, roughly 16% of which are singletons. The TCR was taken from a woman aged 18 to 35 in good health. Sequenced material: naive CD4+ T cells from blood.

The CDR3: CASSLAVRLEAFF. In nucleotides, the CDR3 is TGTGCCAGCAGCTTAGCGGTCCGCCTAGAAGCTTTCTTT. The chain recombines TRBV7-9 with TRBJ1-1, with no clear D. Trimming took off 0 bases at V and 8 bases at J, with 10 bases between the two ends. Germline CDR1 SEHNR, CDR2 FQNEAQ (reference sequence). CDR3 length: 13 residues.